This T cell receptor beta chain is from a study of cytomegalovirus exposure and HLA in healthy donors. Study context: Some 200 million T cells yielded roughly 100 million unique TCR beta sequences, as an earlier analysis found. Study-wide results and caveats: In a later analysis, specific HLA alleles were associated with 15,000 to 20,000 TCR beta sequences at a 0.05 false discovery rate.

CDR1 and CDR2 (germline): WSHSY, SAAADI. The junction had 4 bases not matched to a gene; V was cut back by 7 bases and J by 4 bases. This CDR3 comprises 15 residues. The PCR made use of 60 Vbeta and 13 Jbeta primers. As processed by the authors: Later work found around 72 million unique TCR beta chains, with about 10 million shared. TCRdb's table, derived via immunoSEQ multiplex PCR, lists solely in-frame clones and lacks some. That table furnishes V, J and clone size, whereas the DNA furnished D and trimming. The sample shows about 160,000 clones, 84% of them seen only once. Note on this clone: Its antigen is unknown.

The clonotype originates from a man in his forties or fifties in good health and CMV-seropositive. This chain connects TRBV10-2 to TRBJ2-2; 12 bases map to TRBD2. Sequencing input: PBMCs. CDR3: CASTPSGRATGELFF. DNA of the CDR3: TGCGCCAGCACACCTAGCGGGAGGGCCACCGGGGAGCTGTTTTTT.